Shown below are 2 T cell receptor beta chains from a single sample sequenced in a study of cytomegalovirus exposure and HLA in healthy donors. With 60 Vbeta and 13 Jbeta primers, the PCR was carried out. Assay used: immunoSEQ multiplex PCR; TCRdb lists only in-frame clones, some missing. The sample lists 100,000 to 150,000 clones, 77% seen once, with around 3.5% in the top ten. The sample taken for sequencing was PBMCs. The receptors shown here come from a human donor in good health.

V usage is TRBV7-3 and J usage is TRBJ2-5; D is perhaps TRBD2 (6 bases). Germline loops: CDR1 SGHTA, CDR2 FQGTGA. The CDR3 length is 16 residues. The germline V and J ends were trimmed by 5 bases and 1 base, with 17 bases remaining between them. CDR3 sequence reads: CASSQGAGAGQETQYF. The CDR3 DNA follows: TGTGCCAGCAGCCAGGGAGCCGGAGCGGGCCAAGAGACCCAGTACTTC.

This sequence joins TRBV5-8 and TRBJ1-5; possibly TRBD1 for D (6 bases). The CDR3 runs 13 residues. Deletions cut 4 bases from V and 5 bases from J, with 10 bases between. From germline, CDR1 is SGHTS and CDR2 YDEGEE. The CDR3 here is CASSADRHQPQHF. CDR3 in DNA: TGTGCCAGCAGCGCAGACAGGCATCAGCCCCAGCATTTT.